This record concerns one T cell receptor (beta chain) sequence. The antigen is not known. The sample belongs to a study of CD8+ T cells in alopecia areata. In the study overall: The protocol delivered tofacitinib for 6 to 18 months, then withdrew it for 6 months.

Trimming removed 0 bases from V and 3 bases from J; junction bases left unmatched: 5. The CDR3 contains 16 residues. Germline-derived CDR1 and CDR2 are GTSNPN and SVGIG (reference sequence). Overall study findings and caveats: Greater clonality was observed in lesional scalp samples, especially alopecia totalis/universalis, versus normal scalp. There were also resident alphabeta T cells of normal skin sequenced in scalp samples.

Reverse transcription of extracted RNA yielded cDNA, which provided the sequencing template. Sequencing was performed with immunoSEQ multiplex PCR; in TCRdb, only in-frame clones are kept and a portion is missing. This table holds 200,000 to 250,000 clones, 57% found once. This chain links TRBV30 with TRBJ2-2, with 9 bases that match TRBD2. This TCR was sampled from a human donor with alopecia areata. The input for sequencing was CD4+ T cells sorted from blood, taken at week 0. The CDR3 nucleotides are TGTGCCTGGAGTGTACGACTAGCGGACCACACCGGGGAGCTGTTTTTT. Residues: CAWSVRLADHTGELFF.